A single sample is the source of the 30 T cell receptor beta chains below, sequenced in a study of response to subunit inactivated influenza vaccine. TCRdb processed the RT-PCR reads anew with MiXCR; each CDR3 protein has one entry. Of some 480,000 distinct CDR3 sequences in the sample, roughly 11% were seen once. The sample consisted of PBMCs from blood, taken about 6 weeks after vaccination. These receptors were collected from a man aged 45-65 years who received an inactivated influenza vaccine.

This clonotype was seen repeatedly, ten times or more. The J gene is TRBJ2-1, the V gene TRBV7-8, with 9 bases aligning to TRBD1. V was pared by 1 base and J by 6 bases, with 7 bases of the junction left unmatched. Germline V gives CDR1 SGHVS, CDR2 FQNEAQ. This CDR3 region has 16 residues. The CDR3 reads CASSLEGQGMGNEQFF. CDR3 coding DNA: TGTGCCAGCAGCTTAGAAGGACAGGGGATGGGCAATGAGCAGTTCTTC.

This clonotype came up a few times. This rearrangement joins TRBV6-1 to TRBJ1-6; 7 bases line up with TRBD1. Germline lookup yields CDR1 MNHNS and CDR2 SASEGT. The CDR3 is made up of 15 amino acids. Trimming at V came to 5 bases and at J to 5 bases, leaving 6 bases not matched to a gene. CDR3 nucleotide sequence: TGTGCCAGCAGTACCTACAGGGGAAATAATTCACCCCTCCACTTT. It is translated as CASSTYRGNNSPLHF.

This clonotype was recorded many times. CDR3 amino acids: CASSLARTVGYSPLHF. Here the CDR3 DNA reads TGTGCCAGCAGCTTGGCCAGGACAGTAGGGTATTCACCCCTCCACTTT. This chain uses TRBV5-8 with TRBJ1-6; D perhaps matches TRBD1 (6 bases). Per the germline V gene, CDR1 is SGHTS and CDR2 is YDEGEE. The CDR3 runs to 16 residues. The V end was cut by 0 bases, the J end by 8 bases, with 15 bases between.

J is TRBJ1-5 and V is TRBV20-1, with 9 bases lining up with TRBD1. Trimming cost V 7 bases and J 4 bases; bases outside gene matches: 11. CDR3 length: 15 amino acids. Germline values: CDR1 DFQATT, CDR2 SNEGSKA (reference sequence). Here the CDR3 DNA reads TGCAGTGGGACGAAGGGGACAGGGAGAAATCAGCCCCAGCATTTT. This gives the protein CSGTKGTGRNQPQHF.

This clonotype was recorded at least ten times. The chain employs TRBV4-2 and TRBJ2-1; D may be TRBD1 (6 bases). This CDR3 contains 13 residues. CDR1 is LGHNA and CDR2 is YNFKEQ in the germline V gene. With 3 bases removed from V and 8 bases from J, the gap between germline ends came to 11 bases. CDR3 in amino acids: CASSHYRVDEQFF. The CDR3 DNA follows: TGTGCCAGCAGCCATTACAGGGTCGATGAGCAGTTCTTC.

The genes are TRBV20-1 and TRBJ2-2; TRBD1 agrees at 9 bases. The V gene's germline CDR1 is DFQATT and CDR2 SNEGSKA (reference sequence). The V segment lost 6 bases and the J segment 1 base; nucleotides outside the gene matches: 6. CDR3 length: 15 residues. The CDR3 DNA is TGCAGTGCGACGGGACAGGGAGGGAACACCGGGGAGCTGTTTTTT. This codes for CSATGQGGNTGELFF.

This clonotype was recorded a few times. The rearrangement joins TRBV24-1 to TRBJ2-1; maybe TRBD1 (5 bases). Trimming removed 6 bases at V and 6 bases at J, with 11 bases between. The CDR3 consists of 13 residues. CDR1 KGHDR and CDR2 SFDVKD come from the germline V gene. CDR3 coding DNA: TGTGCCACCAGTAGGGGATCGGGCAATGAGCAGTTCTTC. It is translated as CATSRGSGNEQFF.

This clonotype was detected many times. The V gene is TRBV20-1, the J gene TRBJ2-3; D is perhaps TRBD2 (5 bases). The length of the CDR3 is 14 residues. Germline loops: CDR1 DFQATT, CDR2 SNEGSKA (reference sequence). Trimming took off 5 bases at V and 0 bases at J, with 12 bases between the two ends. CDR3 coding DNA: TGCAGTGCTGACGGACTGGGGAGCACAGATACGCAGTATTTT. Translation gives CSADGLGSTDTQYF.

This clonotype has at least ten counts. The CDR3 spells CASSALVYSGGNSYNEQFF. In DNA form, the CDR3 reads TGCGCCAGCAGCGCACTTGTTTATAGCGGGGGAAACTCCTACAATGAGCAGTTCTTC. The V and J genes are TRBV5-1 and TRBJ2-1; TRBD2 matches 9 bases. In germline, CDR1 is SGHRS, CDR2 YFSETQ. The CDR3 totals 19 residues. V was clipped by 4 bases and J by 0 bases; unmatched bases: 14. Full variable domain (rest looked up from reference TRBV5-1 and TRBJ2-1): KAGVTQTPRYLIKTRGQQVTLSCSPISGHRSVSWYQQTPGQGLQFLFEYFSETQRNKGNFPGRFSGRQFSNSRSEMNVSTLELGDSALYLCASSALVYSGGNSYNEQFFGPGTRLTVL.

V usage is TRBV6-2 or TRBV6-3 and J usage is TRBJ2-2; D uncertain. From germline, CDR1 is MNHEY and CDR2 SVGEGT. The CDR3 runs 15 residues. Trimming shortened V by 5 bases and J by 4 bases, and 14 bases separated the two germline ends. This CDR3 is CASSIPDGFTGELFF. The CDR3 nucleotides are TGTGCCAGCAGTATCCCGGACGGGTTCACCGGGGAGCTGTTTTTT.

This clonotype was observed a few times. DNA of the CDR3: TGCAGTGCCCCCCCAGGGACAAACTATGGCTACACCTTC. This codes for CSAPPGTNYGYTF. The V and J genes are TRBV20-1 and TRBJ1-2; TRBD1 is a possible D gene (6 bases). The germline V gene encodes CDR1 DFQATT and CDR2 SNEGSKA (reference sequence). This CDR3 has 13 residues. Trimming took 6 bases from V and 2 from J, leaving 13 bases between them.

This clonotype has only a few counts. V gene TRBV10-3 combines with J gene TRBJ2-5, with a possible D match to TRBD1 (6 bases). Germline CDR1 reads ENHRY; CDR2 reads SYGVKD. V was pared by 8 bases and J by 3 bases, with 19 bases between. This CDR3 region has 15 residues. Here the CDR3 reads CAIGQDRRDKETQYF. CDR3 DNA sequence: TGTGCCATCGGTCAAGACAGGAGAGATAAAGAGACCCAGTACTTC.

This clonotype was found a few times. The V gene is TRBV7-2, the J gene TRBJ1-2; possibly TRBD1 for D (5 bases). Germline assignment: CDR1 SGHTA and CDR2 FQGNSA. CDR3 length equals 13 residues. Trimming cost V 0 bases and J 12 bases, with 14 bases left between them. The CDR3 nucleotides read TGTGCCAGCAGCTTAGCGAGGCAGGGTGGAAACACCTTC. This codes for CASSLARQGGNTF.

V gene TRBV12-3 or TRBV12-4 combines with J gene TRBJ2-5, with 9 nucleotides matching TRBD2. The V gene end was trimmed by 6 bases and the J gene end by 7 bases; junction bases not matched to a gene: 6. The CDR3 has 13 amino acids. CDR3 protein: CASSGLALGTQYF. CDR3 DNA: TGTGCCAGCAGCGGACTAGCGTTGGGGACCCAGTACTTC.

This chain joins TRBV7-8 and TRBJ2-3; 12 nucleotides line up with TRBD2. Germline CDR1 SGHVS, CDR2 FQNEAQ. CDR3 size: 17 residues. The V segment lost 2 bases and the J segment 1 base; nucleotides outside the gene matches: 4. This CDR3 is CASSLRLAGGGTDTQYF. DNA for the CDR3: TGTGCCAGCAGCTTAAGGCTAGCGGGAGGGGGCACAGATACGCAGTATTTT.

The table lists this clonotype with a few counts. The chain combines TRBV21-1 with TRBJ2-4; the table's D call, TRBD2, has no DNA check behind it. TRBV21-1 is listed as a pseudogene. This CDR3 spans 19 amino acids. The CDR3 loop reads CASSKVPLASGSVENIQYF. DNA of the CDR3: TGTGCCAGCAGCAAAGTGCCTCTCGCTAGCGGGAGTGTGGAAAACATTCAGTACTTC.

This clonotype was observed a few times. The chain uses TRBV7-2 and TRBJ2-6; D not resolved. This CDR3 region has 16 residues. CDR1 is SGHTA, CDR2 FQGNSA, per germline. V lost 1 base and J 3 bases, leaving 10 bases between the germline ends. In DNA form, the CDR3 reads TGTGCCAGCAGCTTAGTGTGGGCTAGTGGGGCCAACGTCCTGACTTTC. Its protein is CASSLVWASGANVLTF.

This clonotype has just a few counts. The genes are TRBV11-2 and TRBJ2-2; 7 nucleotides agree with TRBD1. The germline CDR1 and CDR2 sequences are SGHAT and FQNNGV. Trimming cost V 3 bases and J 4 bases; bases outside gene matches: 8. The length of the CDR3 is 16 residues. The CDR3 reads CASSLTGSKATGELFF. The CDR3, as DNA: TGTGCCAGCAGCTTGACAGGGTCTAAGGCCACCGGGGAGCTGTTTTTT. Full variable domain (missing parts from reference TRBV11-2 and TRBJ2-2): EAGVAQSPRYKIIEKRQSVAFWCNPISGHATLYWYQQILGQGPKLLIQFQNNGVVDDSQLPKDRFSAERLKGVDSTLKIQPAKLEDSAVYLCASSLTGSKATGELFFGEGSRLTVL.

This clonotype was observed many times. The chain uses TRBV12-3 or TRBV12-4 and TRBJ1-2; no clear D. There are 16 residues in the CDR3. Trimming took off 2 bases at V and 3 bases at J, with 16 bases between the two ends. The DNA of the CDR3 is TGTGCCAGCAGTTTAAGGGCAATGTGGGCGGACTATGGCTACACCTTC. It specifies CASSLRAMWADYGYTF.

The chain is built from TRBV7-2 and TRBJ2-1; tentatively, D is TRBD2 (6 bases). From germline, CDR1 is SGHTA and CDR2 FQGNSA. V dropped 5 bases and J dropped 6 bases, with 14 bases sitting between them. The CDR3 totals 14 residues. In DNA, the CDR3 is TGTGCCAGCAGCCCTGCTCGCGGGGCCAATGAGCAGTTCTTC. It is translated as CASSPARGANEQFF.

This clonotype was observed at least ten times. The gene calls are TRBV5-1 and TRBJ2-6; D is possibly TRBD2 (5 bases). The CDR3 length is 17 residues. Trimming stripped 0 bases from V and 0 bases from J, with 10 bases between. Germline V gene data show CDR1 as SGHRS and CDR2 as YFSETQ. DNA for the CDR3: TGCGCCAGCAGCTTGGTTGGCGACTACTCTGGGGCCAACGTCCTGACTTTC. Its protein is CASSLVGDYSGANVLTF.

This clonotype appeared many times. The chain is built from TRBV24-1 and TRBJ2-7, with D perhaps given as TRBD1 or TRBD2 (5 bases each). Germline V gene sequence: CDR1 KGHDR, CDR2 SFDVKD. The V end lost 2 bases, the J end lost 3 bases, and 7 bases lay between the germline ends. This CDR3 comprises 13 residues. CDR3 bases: TGTGCCACCAGTGATTCGGGGCTCTACGAGCAGTACTTC. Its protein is CATSDSGLYEQYF.

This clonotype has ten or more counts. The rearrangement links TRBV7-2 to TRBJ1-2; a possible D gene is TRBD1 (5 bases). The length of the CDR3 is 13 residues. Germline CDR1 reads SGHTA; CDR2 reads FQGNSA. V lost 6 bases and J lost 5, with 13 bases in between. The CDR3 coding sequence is TGTGCCAGCAGTCCCGGGACGGTGTATGGCTACACCTTC. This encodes CASSPGTVYGYTF.

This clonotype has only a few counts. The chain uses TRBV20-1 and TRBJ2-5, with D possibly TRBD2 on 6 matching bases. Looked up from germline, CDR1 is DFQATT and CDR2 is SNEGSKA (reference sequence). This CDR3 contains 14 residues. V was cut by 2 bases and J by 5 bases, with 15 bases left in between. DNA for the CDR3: TGCAGTGCTAGACTTACGGCGGGGCTGGAGACCCAGTACTTC. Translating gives CSARLTAGLETQYF.

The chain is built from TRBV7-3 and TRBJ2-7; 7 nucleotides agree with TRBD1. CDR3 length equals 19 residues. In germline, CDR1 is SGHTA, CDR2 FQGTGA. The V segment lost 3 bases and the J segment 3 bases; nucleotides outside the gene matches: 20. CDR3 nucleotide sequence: TGTGCCAGCAGCTTGTTACCTGAGGGGAACCGGGACAGAGTCTACGAGCAGTACTTC. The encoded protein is CASSLLPEGNRDRVYEQYF.

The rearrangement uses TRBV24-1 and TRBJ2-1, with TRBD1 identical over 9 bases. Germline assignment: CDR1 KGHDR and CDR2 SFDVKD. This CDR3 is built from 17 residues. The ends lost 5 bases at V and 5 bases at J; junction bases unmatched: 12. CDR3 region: CATSGGKRDRVNNEQFF. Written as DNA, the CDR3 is TGTGCCACCAGTGGTGGGAAACGGGACAGGGTGAACAATGAGCAGTTCTTC.

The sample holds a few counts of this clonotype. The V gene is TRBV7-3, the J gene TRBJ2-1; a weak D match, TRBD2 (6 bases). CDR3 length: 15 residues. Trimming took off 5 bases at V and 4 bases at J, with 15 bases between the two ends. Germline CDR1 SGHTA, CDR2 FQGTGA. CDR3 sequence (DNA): TGTGCCAGCAGCGCCTTTAGCGGCTCTTACAATGAGCAGTTCTTC. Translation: CASSAFSGSYNEQFF.

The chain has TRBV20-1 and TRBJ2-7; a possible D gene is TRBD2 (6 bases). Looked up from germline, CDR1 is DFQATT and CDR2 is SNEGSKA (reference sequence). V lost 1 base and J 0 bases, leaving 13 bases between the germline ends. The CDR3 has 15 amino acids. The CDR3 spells CSARAARGSSYEQYF. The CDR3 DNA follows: TGCAGTGCTAGAGCAGCGCGGGGCAGCTCCTACGAGCAGTACTTC.

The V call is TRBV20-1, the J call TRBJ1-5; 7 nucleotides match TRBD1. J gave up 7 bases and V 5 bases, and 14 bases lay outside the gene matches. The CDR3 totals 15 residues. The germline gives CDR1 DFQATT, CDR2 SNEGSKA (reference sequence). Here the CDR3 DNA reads TGCAGTGCTTTCCAGGGCGGGACAGATACCCAGCCCCAGCATTTT. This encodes CSAFQGGTDTQPQHF.

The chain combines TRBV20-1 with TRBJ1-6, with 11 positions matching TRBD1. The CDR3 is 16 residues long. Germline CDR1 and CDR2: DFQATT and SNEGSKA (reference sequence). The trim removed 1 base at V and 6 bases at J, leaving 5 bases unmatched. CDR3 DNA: TGCAGTGCTAGAGCAGGACAGGGGGCGCGTAATTCACCCCTCCACTTT. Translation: CSARAGQGARNSPLHF.